This T cell receptor (beta chain) stems from a study of T-cell memory formation after mild COVID-19. General study results and limits: Clones that got smaller from day 15 to 85 had even CD4/CD8, while clones growing later tipped toward CD4+.

This CDR3 has 15 residues. V lost 4 bases and J lost 7; bases outside the gene matches: 8. Germline values: CDR1 KGHDR, CDR2 SFDVKD. In regard to this clonotype: The antigen is not known.

TCRdb reanalysed the 5' RACE reads using MiXCR and keeps one entry per CDR3 protein. The repertoire holds hundreds of thousands of distinct CDR3 sequences, with roughly 20% as singletons. This clonotype was obtained from an adult woman who had mild COVID-19 (a few samples of this study predate the infection). Cell type and time point are not known. Source material: PBMCs or a T cell subset sorted from them (not recorded which). The chain carries TRBV24-1 and TRBJ2-3, with 9 bases aligning to TRBD2. The CDR3 loop reads CATSEGGRASNTQYF. The CDR3 DNA is TGTGCCACCAGTGAGGGCGGGAGGGCCTCGAATACGCAGTATTTT.